Below, 27 T cell receptor beta chains from the same sample are listed, as sequenced in a study of blood T cell repertoires in COVID-19. Method: immunoSEQ multiplex PCR; TCRdb's copy keeps in-frame clones and lacks some. The data contain some 250,000 clones, about three quarters of them singletons. The sequencing sample was made of peripheral blood. The receptors here all came from a woman of 80 years or more with acute or convalescent COVID-19.

This CDR3 is CASSPGTGFDYGYTF. As DNA, the CDR3 is TGTGCCAGCAGTCCCGGGACAGGGTTCGACTATGGCTACACCTTC. The rearrangement uses TRBV6-5 and TRBJ1-2, with 9 bases matching TRBD1. The CDR3 loop spans 15 amino acids. Unmatched junction bases numbered 7, after V lost 5 bases and J lost 3 bases. Germline V gives CDR1 MNHEY, CDR2 SVGAGI.

This rearrangement joins TRBV12-5 to TRBJ2-6, with 7 bases that match TRBD1. V shed 4 bases, J shed 0 bases, and the junction held 15 bases outside the gene matches. CDR1 LGHNT and CDR2 FRNRAP come from the germline V gene. The CDR3 spans 20 residues. The DNA of the CDR3 is TGTGCTAGTGGTTCCGACATAACCGGGACAGCCAACTCTGGGGCCAACGTCCTGACTTTC. Translation gives CASGSDITGTANSGANVLTF.

The chain couples TRBV27 to TRBJ1-5; no definite D call. Between the trimmed V and J ends, which lost 7 bases and 6 bases, there was a span of 19 bases. Germline V gene lookup returns CDR1 MNHEY and CDR2 SMNVEV (reference sequence). CDR3 size: 15 residues. This CDR3 reads CASTLHGQRRQPQHF. CDR3 coding DNA: TGTGCCAGCACCCTCCACGGTCAGCGGCGTCAGCCCCAGCATTTT.

The chain joins TRBV27 to TRBJ2-7; the match to TRBD1 covers 8 bases. With V trimmed by 10 bases and J by 8 bases, 13 bases remained unmatched. Germline CDR1 is MNHEY and CDR2 is SMNVEV (reference sequence). The CDR3 covers 13 residues. As DNA, the CDR3 is TGTGCCACCCGGGAGCGAGCAGGGGGCCAGCAGTACTTC. Translated, it gives CATRERAGGQQYF.

The rearrangement joins TRBV10-3 to TRBJ1-3; D gene uncertain. This CDR3 comprises 13 residues. V lost 6 bases and J 4 bases, leaving 10 bases between the germline ends. CDR1 ENHRY and CDR2 SYGVKD come from the germline V gene. The CDR3 sequence is CAISGHGGNTIYF. CDR3 nucleotides: TGTGCCATCAGCGGCCACGGGGGAAACACCATATATTTT.

The chain employs TRBV23-1 and TRBJ2-7; 12 nucleotides agree with TRBD2. TRBV23-1 is reported as an ORF; its role is uncertain. CDR3 length: 19 amino acids. J lost 1 base, V lost 0 bases, and 10 bases had no gene match. The CDR3 is CASSQSLPLLAGGSYEQYF. The CDR3 DNA is TGCGCCAGCAGTCAATCACTCCCTCTACTAGCGGGGGGTTCCTACGAGCAGTACTTC.

The gene calls are TRBV7-9 and TRBJ1-1; 9 positions agree with TRBD1. CDR3 length: 14 amino acids. Per the germline V gene, CDR1 is SEHNR and CDR2 is FQNEAQ (reference sequence). V shed 5 bases and J 1 base; nucleotides not matched to a gene: 2. DNA for the CDR3: TGTGCCAGCAGCATACAGGGGGCGAACACTGAAGCTTTCTTT. It codes for CASSIQGANTEAFF.

The rearrangement joins TRBV2 to TRBJ1-1; D is ambiguous. Trimming cost V 6 bases and J 6 bases, with 17 bases left between them. The CDR3 has 14 residues. The germline V gene encodes CDR1 SNHLY and CDR2 FYNNEI. The CDR3 nucleotides read TGTGCCAGCAGGGGCGCGGGGTCTCGGTCTGAAGCTTTCTTT. It yields the protein CASRGAGSRSEAFF.

The J gene is TRBJ1-1, the V gene TRBV2; TRBD1 matches 8 bases. Germline lookup yields CDR1 SNHLY and CDR2 FYNNEI. J gave up 5 bases and V 8 bases, and 10 bases lay outside the gene matches. This CDR3 comprises 14 residues. CDR3 DNA: TGTGCCAGCGTGGGGCAGGGGGCCGTGACTGAAGCTTTCTTT. This encodes CASVGQGAVTEAFF.

Written as DNA, the CDR3 is TGTGCCAGCAGTTCCCGGGGGACAGGGGGCCCTGGAAACACCATATATTTT. Its protein is CASSSRGTGGPGNTIYF. The J gene is TRBJ1-3, the V gene TRBV27, with TRBD1 matching 12 bases. Trimming removed 4 bases from V and 2 bases from J; junction bases left unmatched: 6. The germline V gene has CDR1 MNHEY and CDR2 SMNVEV (reference sequence). This CDR3 has 17 residues.

This clone has just one count. V is TRBV2 and J is TRBJ1-1; D is undetermined. V was trimmed by 8 bases and J by 8 bases, leaving 21 bases between them. This CDR3 is built from 14 residues. Germline CDR1 reads SNHLY; CDR2 reads FYNNEI. The CDR3 spells CASVKGAGPQEAFF. CDR3 in DNA: TGTGCCAGCGTAAAGGGAGCAGGACCGCAAGAAGCTTTCTTT. Together with reference TRBV2 and TRBJ1-1, the CDR3 gives the full variable domain: EPEVTQTPSHQVTQMGQEVILRCVPISNHLYFYWYRQILGQKVEFLVSFYNNEISEKSEIFDDQFSVERPDGSNFTLKIRSTKLEDSAMYFCASVKGAGPQEAFFGQGTRLTVV.

The chain joins TRBV7-2 to TRBJ1-3, with 8 bases matching TRBD1. The CDR3 has 17 residues. Germline V gene lookup returns CDR1 SGHTA and CDR2 FQGNSA. Losses at the gene ends were 5 bases for V and 0 bases for J; bases not matched to a gene: 9. The CDR3 nucleotides read TGTGCCAGCAGCCCCGGGACAGGTCATTCCTCTGGAAACACCATATATTTT. This codes for CASSPGTGHSSGNTIYF.

This rearrangement joins TRBV5-1 to TRBJ1-3; maybe TRBD1 (6 bases). The V gene lost 4 bases and the J gene lost 1 base, with 15 bases spanning the gap. CDR1 is SGHRS, CDR2 YFSETQ, per germline. CDR3 length: 16 amino acids. The CDR3 spells CASSVNAQGSGNTIYF. The CDR3 nucleotides are TGCGCCAGCAGCGTAAACGCACAGGGATCTGGAAACACCATATATTTT.

The chain employs TRBV6-5 and TRBJ1-2; 8 nucleotides align to TRBD1. This CDR3 spans 16 amino acids. V shed 2 bases, J shed 7 bases, and the junction held 12 bases outside the gene matches. Germline lookup yields CDR1 MNHEY and CDR2 SVGAGI. The CDR3 loop reads CASSYHRTGSLSGYTF. The CDR3, as DNA: TGTGCCAGCAGTTACCATAGGACAGGGAGTCTGTCTGGCTACACCTTC.

The chain recombines TRBV6-5 with TRBJ2-5; the match to TRBD1 covers 9 bases. The CDR3 totals 13 residues. Per germline, CDR1 MNHEY and CDR2 SVGAGI. J gave up 4 bases and V 7 bases, and 4 bases lay outside the gene matches. The CDR3 region is CASKGQGPETQYF. The CDR3 DNA reads as TGTGCCAGCAAGGGACAGGGTCCAGAGACCCAGTACTTC.

V gene TRBV6-1 combines with J gene TRBJ1-5; D gene unclear. The CDR3 has 18 residues. Trimming left V 4 bases short and J 1 base short, with 20 bases between. The germline V gene has CDR1 MNHNS and CDR2 SASEGT. The CDR3 spells CASSVGGSVFASNQPQHF. The CDR3 DNA reads as TGTGCCAGCAGTGTCGGAGGCAGCGTCTTCGCGAGCAATCAGCCCCAGCATTTT.

The gene calls are TRBV5-1 and TRBJ2-7; 8 bases are shared with TRBD2. V was clipped by 4 bases and J by 2 bases; unmatched bases: 8. The CDR3 consists of 15 residues. Per germline, CDR1 SGHRS and CDR2 YFSETQ. The CDR3 nucleotides are TGCGCCAGCAGCCCCTTTACTAGCGGAGCCTACGAGCAGTACTTC. Its translation: CASSPFTSGAYEQYF.

The chain employs TRBV2 and TRBJ2-2; tentative D call: TRBD2 (6 bases). Trimming removed 6 bases from V and 0 bases from J, with 11 bases in between. This CDR3 is 15 amino acids long. CDR1 and CDR2 from the germline V gene are SNHLY and FYNNEI. CDR3 nucleotide sequence: TGTGCCAGCAGATCAAGCGGGTCGAACACCGGGGAGCTGTTTTTT. It translates to CASRSSGSNTGELFF. Using reference TRBV2 and TRBJ2-2 for the parts outside the CDR3, the full variable domain is EPEVTQTPSHQVTQMGQEVILRCVPISNHLYFYWYRQILGQKVEFLVSFYNNEISEKSEIFDDQFSVERPDGSNFTLKIRSTKLEDSAMYFCASRSSGSNTGELFFGEGSRLTVL.

The V call is TRBV3-1 (or the pseudogene TRBV3-2), the J call TRBJ2-7, with D tentatively TRBD2 (6 bases). This CDR3 region has 11 residues. V was cut by 9 bases and J by 6 bases, with 12 bases left in between. Germline V gene lookup returns CDR1 LGHDT and CDR2 YNNKEL (reference sequence). CDR3 region: CASGFGGEQYF. The CDR3 nucleotides are TGTGCCAGTGGGTTCGGGGGCGAGCAGTACTTC.

The chain combines TRBV18 with TRBJ1-4; the match to TRBD1 covers 9 bases. Germline CDR1 and CDR2: KGHSH and LQKENI. The J segment lost 7 bases and the V segment lost 4 bases, leaving 7 bases of the junction unmatched. The CDR3 is made up of 15 amino acids. The CDR3 DNA sequence: TGTGCCAGCTCACTAACAGGGGGCATCGGTGAAAAACTGTTTTTT. It is translated as CASSLTGGIGEKLFF.

This clone showed up just a few times. The chain carries TRBV6-2 or TRBV6-3 and TRBJ2-7; D might be TRBD2 (6 bases). CDR1 is MNHEY, CDR2 SVGEGT, per germline. The V and J ends lost 0 bases and 2 bases respectively, with 11 bases between them. This CDR3 is 15 amino acids long. CDR3 DNA sequence: TGTGCCAGCAGTTACTCGACGCGGGACCCCTACGAGCAGTACTTC. This translates into CASSYSTRDPYEQYF.

This chain's CDR3 is CASSPRELAGNTIYF. CDR3 DNA: TGTGCCAGCTCACCTCGGGAGTTGGCTGGAAACACCATATATTTT. The chain combines TRBV18 with TRBJ1-3, with D unresolved. This CDR3 has 15 residues. V gave up 3 bases and J gave up 2 bases, with 11 bases separating them. The germline V gene encodes CDR1 KGHSH and CDR2 LQKENI. The full variable domain, in which reference TRBV18 and TRBJ1-3 provide the parts outside the CDR3, is NAGVMQNPRHLVRRRGQEARLRCSPMKGHSHVYWYRQLPEEGLKFMVYLQKENIIDESGMPKERFSAEFPKEGPSILRIQQVVRGDSAAYFCASSPRELAGNTIYFGEGSWLTVV.

The chain combines TRBV19 with TRBJ2-7, with D perhaps TRBD2 (6 bases). The CDR3 spans 13 residues. V was shortened by 8 bases and J by 6 bases, with 17 bases between the two germline ends. CDR1 and CDR2 (germline): LNHDA, SQIVND (reference sequence). CDR3 sequence: CASRLVSSGEQYF. The DNA for the CDR3 is TGTGCCAGTCGACTAGTATCTTCGGGCGAGCAGTACTTC. Together with reference TRBV19 and TRBJ2-7, the CDR3 gives the full variable domain: DGGITQSPKYLFRKEGQNVTLSCEQNLNHDAMYWYRQDPGQGLRLIYYSQIVNDFQKGDIAEGYSVSREKKESFPLTVTSAQKNPTAFYLCASRLVSSGEQYFGPGTRLTVT.

This sequence joins TRBV18 and TRBJ2-7, with D possibly matching TRBD1 (6 bases). Trimming left V 5 bases short and J 2 bases short, with 13 bases between. This CDR3 has 14 residues. The germline gives CDR1 KGHSH, CDR2 LQKENI. CDR3 sequence reads: CASSSYREPYEQYF. As DNA, the CDR3 is TGTGCCAGCTCATCTTACAGGGAGCCCTACGAGCAGTACTTC.

V gene TRBV6-6 combines with J gene TRBJ1-2, with 7 bases lining up with TRBD1. CDR1 and CDR2 (germline): MNHNY, SVGAGI (reference sequence). V dropped 2 bases and J dropped 4; count of bases not matched to a gene: 1. The CDR3 has 13 amino acids. CDR3 residues: CASSYGTVYGYTF. CDR3 nucleotide sequence: TGTGCCAGCAGTTACGGGACAGTCTATGGCTACACCTTC.

Here the CDR3 reads CASGLTGTSYEQYF. The CDR3, as DNA: TGTGCTAGTGGCTTGACAGGGACGTCTTACGAGCAGTACTTC. The chain links TRBV12-5 to TRBJ2-7; 7 nucleotides match TRBD1. Unmatched junction bases numbered 9, after V lost 6 bases and J lost 4 bases. This CDR3 region has 14 residues. CDR1 and CDR2 (germline): LGHNT, FRNRAP.

This clone was seen a single time. This chain connects TRBV4-1 to TRBJ1-5; perhaps TRBD1 as D (6 bases). Trimming cost V 2 bases and J 3 bases, with 14 bases left between them. The germline V gene encodes CDR1 MGHRA and CDR2 YSYEKL. The CDR3 is 16 residues long. CDR3 region: CASSQRQQGYNQPQHF. CDR3 nucleotide sequence: TGCGCCAGCAGCCAACGACAACAGGGATACAATCAGCCCCAGCATTTT.